The 2 T cell receptor beta chains listed next were all sequenced from one sample in a study of shared clonotypes between healthy human individuals. Clones were sequenced by immunoSEQ multiplex PCR, and TCRdb holds only the in-frame ones, with some missing. The table lists 2 million to 2.5 million clones, over 85% of them singletons, with approximately 0.4% in the top ten. The sample consisted of naive CD4+ T cells from PBMCs. Stated subset: CD45RA+ positively selected. The receptors come from a man aged 18 to 29 in good health. Some clones in this sample may be carry-over from other donors' samples.

This clone was counted a single time. Within the sample, other DNA sequences also encode this same CDR3. The V and J genes are TRBV7-9 and TRBJ1-1; 7 nucleotides align to TRBD1. Trimming at V came to 1 base and at J to 2 bases, leaving 1 base not matched to a gene. Germline V gene lookup returns CDR1 SEHNR and CDR2 FQNEAQ (reference sequence). The CDR3 has 14 residues. CDR3 amino acids: CASSLGQGNTEAFF. CDR3 DNA sequence: TGTGCCAGCAGCTTAGGACAGGGTAACACTGAAGCTTTCTTT.

This chain connects TRBV5-1 to TRBJ2-2; 8 bases line up with TRBD1. V lost 2 bases and J lost 4; bases outside the gene matches: 1. CDR1 and CDR2 (germline): SGHRS, YFSETQ. The CDR3 covers 14 residues. The CDR3 DNA follows: TGCGCCAGCAGCTTTACAGGGGGCACCGGGGAGCTGTTTTTT. This codes for CASSFTGGTGELFF.